The clone carrying this T cell receptor (beta chain) has just a few counts. What it binds is unknown. V lost 1 base, J lost 4 bases, and 2 bases stayed unmatched. The germline V gene has CDR1 SGHTA and CDR2 FQGNSA. The length of the CDR3 is 14 residues. The data are from a study of post-analysis software for immune sequencing data. Overall study: Disease trajectories encompassed relapsing-remitting, secondary progressive and progressive-relapsing multiple sclerosis. General study results and limits: Under F measure analysis, samples from one preparation batch co-clustered strongly. Elevated frequency relative to controls characterized several TRBV segments in patients, TRBV5-6, TRBV5-1 and TRBV20-1 among them. Multiple sclerosis patients had significantly lower normalized Chao1 diversity than controls.

Every TCR beta cDNA library bore unique molecular identifiers. MiXCR, run by TCRdb on the PCR reads, gives a single entry per CDR3 protein. The sample includes a few hundred thousand distinct CDR3 sequences, around 40% of them seen just once. The chain carries TRBV7-2 and TRBJ2-7, with 9 bases that match TRBD2. This TCR was sampled from a girl aged 10 to 17 with multiple sclerosis. The sample consisted of blood. The CDR3 here is CASSLETSGYEQYF. CDR3 nucleotides: TGTGCCAGCAGCTTAGAGACTAGCGGATACGAGCAGTACTTC.